This T cell receptor beta chain was identified in a study of cytomegalovirus exposure and HLA in healthy donors. Germline assignment: CDR1 SGHRS and CDR2 YFSETQ. The V gene lost 0 bases and the J gene lost 7 bases, with 8 bases spanning the gap. The CDR3 runs to 13 residues. A multiplex PCR was run with 60 Vbeta primers and 13 Jbeta primers. Profiling relied on immunoSEQ multiplex PCR, and the TCRdb table lists in-frame clones only, not all of them. The sample holds tens of thousands of clones, 78% seen once. As concerns this clone: What it recognizes is unknown.

Points from the study as a whole: Immune exposure information available was restricted to CMV serostatus. Presence/absence analyses assumed roughly uniform sequencing depth across donors, which may not hold.

This sequence was found in a male donor in good health and CMV-seropositive. This chain joins TRBV5-1 and TRBJ1-5; unclear D gene. The sequencing sample was made of PBMCs. The CDR3 protein is CASSLAGGQPQHF. The DNA of the CDR3 is TGCGCCAGCAGCTTGGCAGGTGGCCAGCCCCAGCATTTT.